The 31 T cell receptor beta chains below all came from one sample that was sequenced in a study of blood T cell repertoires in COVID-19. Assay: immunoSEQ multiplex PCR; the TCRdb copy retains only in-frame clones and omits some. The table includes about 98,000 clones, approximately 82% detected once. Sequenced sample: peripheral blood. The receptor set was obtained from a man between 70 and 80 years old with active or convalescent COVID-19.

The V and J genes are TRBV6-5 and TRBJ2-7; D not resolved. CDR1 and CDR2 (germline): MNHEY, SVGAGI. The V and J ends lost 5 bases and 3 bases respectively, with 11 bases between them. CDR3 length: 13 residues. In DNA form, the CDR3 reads TGTGCCAGCAGTCAAAGTGGCAGCTACGAGCAGTACTTC. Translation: CASSQSGSYEQYF.

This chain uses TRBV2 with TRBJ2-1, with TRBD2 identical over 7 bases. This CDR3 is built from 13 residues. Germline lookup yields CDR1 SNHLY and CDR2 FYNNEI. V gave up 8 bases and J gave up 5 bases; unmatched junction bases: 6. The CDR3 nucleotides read TGTGCCAGCTTTCTCACTAGCGACAATGAGCAGTTCTTC. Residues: CASFLTSDNEQFF.

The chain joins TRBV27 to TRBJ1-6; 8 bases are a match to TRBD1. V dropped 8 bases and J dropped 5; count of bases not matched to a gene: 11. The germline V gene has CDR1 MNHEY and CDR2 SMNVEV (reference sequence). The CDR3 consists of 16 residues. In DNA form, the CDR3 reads TGTGCCAGCCGACTACAGGGGGGAAGGAATAATTCACCCCTCCACTTT. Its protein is CASRLQGGRNNSPLHF.

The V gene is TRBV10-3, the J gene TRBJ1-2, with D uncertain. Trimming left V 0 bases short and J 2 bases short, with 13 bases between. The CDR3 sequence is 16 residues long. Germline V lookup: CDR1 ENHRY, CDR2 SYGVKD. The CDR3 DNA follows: TGTGCCATCAGTGAGTCGAGTGGCAGGCTCAACTATGGCTACACCTTC. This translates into CAISESSGRLNYGYTF.

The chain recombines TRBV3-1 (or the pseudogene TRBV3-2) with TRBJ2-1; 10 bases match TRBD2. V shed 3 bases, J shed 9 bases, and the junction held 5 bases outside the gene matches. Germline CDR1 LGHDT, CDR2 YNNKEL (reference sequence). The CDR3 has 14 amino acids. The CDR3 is CASSHGTSDGEQFF. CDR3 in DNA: TGTGCCAGCAGCCATGGGACTAGCGACGGTGAGCAGTTCTTC.

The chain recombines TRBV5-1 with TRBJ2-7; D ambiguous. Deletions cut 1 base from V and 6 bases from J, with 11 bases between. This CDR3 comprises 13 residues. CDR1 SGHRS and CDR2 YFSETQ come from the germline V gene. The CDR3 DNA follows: TGCGCCAGCAGCTTGATGGGCCAAGGCGAGCAGTACTTC. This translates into CASSLMGQGEQYF.

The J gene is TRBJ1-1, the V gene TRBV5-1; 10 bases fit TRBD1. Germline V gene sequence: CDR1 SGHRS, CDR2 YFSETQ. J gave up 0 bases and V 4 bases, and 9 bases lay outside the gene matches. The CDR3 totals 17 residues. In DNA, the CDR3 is TGCGCCAGCAGCCCTGTCCCGGGACAGGGGATGAACACTGAAGCTTTCTTT. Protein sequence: CASSPVPGQGMNTEAFF. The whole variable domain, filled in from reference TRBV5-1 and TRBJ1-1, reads KAGVTQTPRYLIKTRGQQVTLSCSPISGHRSVSWYQQTPGQGLQFLFEYFSETQRNKGNFPGRFSGRQFSNSRSEMNVSTLELGDSALYLCASSPVPGQGMNTEAFFGQGTRLTVV.

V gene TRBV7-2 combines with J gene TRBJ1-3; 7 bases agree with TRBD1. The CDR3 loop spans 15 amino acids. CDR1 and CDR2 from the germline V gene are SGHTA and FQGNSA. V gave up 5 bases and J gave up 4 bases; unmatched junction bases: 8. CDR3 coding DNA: TGTGCCAGCAGCACCCATAAGGGACAGGGAAACACCATATATTTT. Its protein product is CASSTHKGQGNTIYF.

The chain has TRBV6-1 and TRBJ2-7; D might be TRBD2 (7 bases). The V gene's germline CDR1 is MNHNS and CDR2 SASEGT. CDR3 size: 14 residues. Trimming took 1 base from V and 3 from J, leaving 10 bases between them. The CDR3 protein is CASSEVRGGYEQYF. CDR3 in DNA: TGTGCCAGCAGTGAAGTAAGGGGGGGCTACGAGCAGTACTTC.

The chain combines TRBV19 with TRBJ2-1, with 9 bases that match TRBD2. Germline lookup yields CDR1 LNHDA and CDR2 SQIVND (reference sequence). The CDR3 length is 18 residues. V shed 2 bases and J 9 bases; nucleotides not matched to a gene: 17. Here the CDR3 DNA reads TGTGCCAGTAGTATAAGGGTTAGTAGGGCGGGGGGGCTTAGTGAGCAGTTCTTC. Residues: CASSIRVSRAGGLSEQFF. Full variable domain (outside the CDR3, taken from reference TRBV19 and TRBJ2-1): DGGITQSPKYLFRKEGQNVTLSCEQNLNHDAMYWYRQDPGQGLRLIYYSQIVNDFQKGDIAEGYSVSREKKESFPLTVTSAQKNPTAFYLCASSIRVSRAGGLSEQFFGPGTRLTVL.

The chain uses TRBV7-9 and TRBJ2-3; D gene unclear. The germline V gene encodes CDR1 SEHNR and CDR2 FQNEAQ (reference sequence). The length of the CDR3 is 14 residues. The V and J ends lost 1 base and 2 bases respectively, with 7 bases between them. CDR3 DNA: TGTGCCAGCAGCTTAGTAATCTCCACAGATACGCAGTATTTT. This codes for CASSLVISTDTQYF. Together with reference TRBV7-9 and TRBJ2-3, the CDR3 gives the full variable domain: DTGVSQNPRHKITKRGQNVTFRCDPISEHNRLYWYRQTLGQGPEFLTYFQNEAQLEKSRLLSDRFSAERPKGSFSTLEIQRTEQGDSAMYLCASSLVISTDTQYFGPGTRLTVL.

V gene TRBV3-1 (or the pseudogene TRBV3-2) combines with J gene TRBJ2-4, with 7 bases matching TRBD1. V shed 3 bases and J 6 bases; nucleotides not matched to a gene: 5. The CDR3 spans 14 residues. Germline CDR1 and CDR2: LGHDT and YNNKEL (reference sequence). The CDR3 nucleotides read TGTGCCAGCAGCCACGGGACAGACATAAACATTCAGTACTTC. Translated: CASSHGTDINIQYF.

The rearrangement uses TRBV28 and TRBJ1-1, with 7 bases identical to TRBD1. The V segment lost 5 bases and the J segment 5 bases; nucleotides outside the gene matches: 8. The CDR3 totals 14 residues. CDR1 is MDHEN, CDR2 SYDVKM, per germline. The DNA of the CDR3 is TGTGCCAGCAGTCCCCCTCAGGGGGTGACTGAAGCTTTCTTT. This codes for CASSPPQGVTEAFF.

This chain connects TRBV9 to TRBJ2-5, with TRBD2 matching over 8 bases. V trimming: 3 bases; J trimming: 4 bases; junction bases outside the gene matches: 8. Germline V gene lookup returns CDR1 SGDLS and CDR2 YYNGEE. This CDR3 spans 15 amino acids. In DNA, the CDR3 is TGTGCCAGCAGCGCCACAAGCGGGGGAGGAGAGACCCAGTACTTC. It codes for CASSATSGGGETQYF.

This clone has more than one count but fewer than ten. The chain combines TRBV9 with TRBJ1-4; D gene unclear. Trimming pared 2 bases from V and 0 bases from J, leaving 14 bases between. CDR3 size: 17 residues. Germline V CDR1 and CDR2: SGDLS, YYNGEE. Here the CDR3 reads CASSVSGRPSTNEKLFF. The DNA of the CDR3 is TGTGCCAGCAGCGTTTCCGGCAGGCCTTCAACTAATGAAAAACTGTTTTTT.

The CDR3 DNA reads TGTGCCAGCAGCTCCAGTTGGGGGCTCTCTGGAAACACCATATATTTT. This translates into CASSSSWGLSGNTIYF. V is TRBV7-2 and J is TRBJ1-3, with a possible D match to TRBD1 (6 bases). The CDR3 runs to 16 residues. In germline, CDR1 is SGHTA, CDR2 FQGNSA. V was cut by 4 bases and J by 0 bases, with 13 bases left in between. Supplemented by reference TRBV7-2 and TRBJ1-3, the full variable domain reads GAGVSQSPSNKVTEKGKDVELRCDPISGHTALYWYRQSLGQGLEFLIYFQGNSAPDKSGLPSDRFSAERTGGSVSTLTIQRTQQEDSAVYLCASSSSWGLSGNTIYFGEGSWLTVV.

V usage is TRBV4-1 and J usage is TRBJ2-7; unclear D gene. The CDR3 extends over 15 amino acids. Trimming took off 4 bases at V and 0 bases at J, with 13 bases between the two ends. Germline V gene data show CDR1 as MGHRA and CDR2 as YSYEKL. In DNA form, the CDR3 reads TGCGCCAGCAGCCTAACCCTACAGAGCTCCTACGAGCAGTACTTC. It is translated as CASSLTLQSSYEQYF.

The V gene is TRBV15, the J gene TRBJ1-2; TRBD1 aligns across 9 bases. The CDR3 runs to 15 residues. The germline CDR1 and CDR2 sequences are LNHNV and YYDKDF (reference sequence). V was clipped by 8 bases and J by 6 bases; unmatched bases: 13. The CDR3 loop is CATSTGTGFWDGYTF. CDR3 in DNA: TGTGCCACCTCAACCGGGACAGGGTTTTGGGATGGCTACACCTTC.

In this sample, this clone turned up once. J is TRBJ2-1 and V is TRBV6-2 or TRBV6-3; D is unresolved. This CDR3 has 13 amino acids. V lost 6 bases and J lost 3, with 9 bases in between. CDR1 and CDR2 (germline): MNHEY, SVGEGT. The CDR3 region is CASSLGRYNEQFF. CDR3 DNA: TGTGCCAGCAGCCTTGGGCGCTACAATGAGCAGTTCTTC.

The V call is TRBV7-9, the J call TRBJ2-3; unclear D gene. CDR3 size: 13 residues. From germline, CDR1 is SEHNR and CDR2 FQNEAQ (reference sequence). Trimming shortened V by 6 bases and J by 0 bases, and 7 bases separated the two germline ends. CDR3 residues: CASSPHSTDTQYF. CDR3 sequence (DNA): TGTGCCAGCAGTCCACATAGCACAGATACGCAGTATTTT.

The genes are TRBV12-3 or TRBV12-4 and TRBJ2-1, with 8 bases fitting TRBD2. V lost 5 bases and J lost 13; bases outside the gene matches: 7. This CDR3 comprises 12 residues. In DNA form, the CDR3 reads TGTGCCAGCAGTACACTTGGACTAGCCCAGTTCTTC. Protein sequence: CASSTLGLAQFF.

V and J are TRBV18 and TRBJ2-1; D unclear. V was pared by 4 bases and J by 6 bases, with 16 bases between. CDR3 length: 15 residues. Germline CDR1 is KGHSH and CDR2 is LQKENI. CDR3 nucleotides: TGTGCCAGCTCACGTACCGGGTCCTCCCTCAATGAGCAGTTCTTC. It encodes CASSRTGSSLNEQFF.

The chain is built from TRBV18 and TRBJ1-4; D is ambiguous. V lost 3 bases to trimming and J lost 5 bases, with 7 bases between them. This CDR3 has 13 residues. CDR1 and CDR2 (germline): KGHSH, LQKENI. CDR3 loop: CASSPAQNEKLFF. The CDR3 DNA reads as TGTGCCAGCTCACCGGCCCAGAATGAAAAACTGTTTTTT.

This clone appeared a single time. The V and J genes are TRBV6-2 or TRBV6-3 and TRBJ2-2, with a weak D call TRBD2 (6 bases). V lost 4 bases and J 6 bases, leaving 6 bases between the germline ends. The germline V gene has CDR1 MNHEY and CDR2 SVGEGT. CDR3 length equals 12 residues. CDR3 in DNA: TGTGCCAGCAGTTGGGGGGCCGGGGAGCTGTTTTTT. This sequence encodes CASSWGAGELFF.

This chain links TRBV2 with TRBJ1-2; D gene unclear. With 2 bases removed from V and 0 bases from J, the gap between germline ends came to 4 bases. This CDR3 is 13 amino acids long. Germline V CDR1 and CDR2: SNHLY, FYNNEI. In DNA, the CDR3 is TGTGCCAGCAGTGAAAGAGCTAACTATGGCTACACCTTC. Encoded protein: CASSERANYGYTF. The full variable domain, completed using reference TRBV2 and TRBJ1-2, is EPEVTQTPSHQVTQMGQEVILRCVPISNHLYFYWYRQILGQKVEFLVSFYNNEISEKSEIFDDQFSVERPDGSNFTLKIRSTKLEDSAMYFCASSERANYGYTFGSGTRLTVV.

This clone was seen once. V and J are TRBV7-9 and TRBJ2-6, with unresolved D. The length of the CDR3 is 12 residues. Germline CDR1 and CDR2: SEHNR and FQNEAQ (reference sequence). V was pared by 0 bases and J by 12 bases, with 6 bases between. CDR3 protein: CASSLATGVLTF. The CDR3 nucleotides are TGTGCCAGCAGCTTAGCTACGGGCGTCCTGACTTTC.

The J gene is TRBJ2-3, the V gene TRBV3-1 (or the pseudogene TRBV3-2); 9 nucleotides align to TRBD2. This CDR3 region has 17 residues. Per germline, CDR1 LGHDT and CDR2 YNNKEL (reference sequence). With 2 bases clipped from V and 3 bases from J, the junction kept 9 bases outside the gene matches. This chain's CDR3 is CASSQTGAGGGTDTQYF. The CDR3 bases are TGTGCCAGCAGCCAAACTGGAGCGGGGGGTGGGACAGATACGCAGTATTTT.

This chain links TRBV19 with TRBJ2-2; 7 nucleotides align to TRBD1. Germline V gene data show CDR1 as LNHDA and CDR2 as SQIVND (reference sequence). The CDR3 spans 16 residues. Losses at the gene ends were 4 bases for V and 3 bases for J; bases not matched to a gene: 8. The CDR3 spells CASSSSGTAYTGELFF. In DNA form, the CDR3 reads TGTGCCAGTAGTAGTTCCGGGACAGCGTACACCGGGGAGCTGTTTTTT.

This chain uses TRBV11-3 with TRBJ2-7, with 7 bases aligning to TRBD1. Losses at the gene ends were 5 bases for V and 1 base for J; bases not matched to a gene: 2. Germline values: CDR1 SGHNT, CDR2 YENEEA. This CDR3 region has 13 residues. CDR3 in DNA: TGTGCCAGCAGCGTGACAGGGTCCTACGAGCAGTACTTC. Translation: CASSVTGSYEQYF. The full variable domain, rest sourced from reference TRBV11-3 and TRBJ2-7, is EAGVVQSPRYKIIEKKQPVAFWCNPISGHNTLYWYLQNLGQGPELLIRYENEEAVDDSQLPKDRFSAERLKGVDSTLKIQPAELGDSAVYLCASSVTGSYEQYFGPGTRLTVT.

CDR3 nucleotides: TGCAGCGTTGAAAAGACAGGGGGAGAGACCCAGTACTTC. This sequence encodes CSVEKTGGETQYF. This chain uses TRBV29-1 with TRBJ2-5; 9 nucleotides align to TRBD1. The CDR3 loop spans 13 amino acids. J was trimmed by 4 bases and V by 2 bases; bases with no gene match: 2. The germline gives CDR1 SQVTM, CDR2 ANQGSEA.

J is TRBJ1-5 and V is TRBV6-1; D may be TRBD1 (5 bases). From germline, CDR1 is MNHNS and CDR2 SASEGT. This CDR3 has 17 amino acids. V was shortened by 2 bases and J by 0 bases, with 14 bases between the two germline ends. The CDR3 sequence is CASSEQVTASSNQPQHF. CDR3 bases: TGTGCCAGCAGTGAACAGGTGACAGCCTCTAGCAATCAGCCCCAGCATTTT.